Given below is one T cell receptor beta chain in context. There are a few counts of this clonotype. The clone's antigen remains unknown. There are no base qualities to consult, and no much larger clone falls within one base. This record comes from a study of blood T cells in healthy people across ages (dated by TCRdb to the mid-2010s). General notes on the study: Template switching captured roughly one uniquely barcoded TCR beta cDNA molecule per two T cells in model experiments. To avoid experimental bias, donors of different ages were spread randomly across the sequencing lanes. Using deep sequencing normalized with unique cDNA molecular identifiers, the study measured how TCR beta repertoire diversity changes with age. Four age groups were formed from the donors: young (average approximately 15 years), middle-aged (around 41), aged (more than 55) and long-lived (less than 85). The study analyzed two additional independent replicas of 1 million unique cDNA reads from the same blood draw for two donors, one aged 18 to 29 and one aged 80 or older.

The library was built by means of 5' RACE. The sequencer listed for this sample is Illumina HiSeq 2500. The second PCR ran for roughly 7 to 11 cycles and used a J-beta primer mix along with a sample-barcoded 5' primer. Each TCR beta cDNA molecule received a unique molecular identifier from a template-switch 5' adaptor carrying 12 random nucleotides. Each sample yielded at least 2.5 million CDR3-containing paired-end reads. First-strand cDNA was synthesized from all RNA with the Mint cDNA synthesis kit, primed by a TRBC-specific oligonucleotide. Following uracil-DNA glycosylase treatment, a first 18-cycle PCR with universal primers M1SS and BC2_uni_R was performed on all cDNA. The published analysis was carried out like this. Normalization of each sample was performed by random selection of 1 million high-quality reads, each carrying a distinct molecular identifier. Reads sharing molecular identifiers were discarded rather than binned into consensus sequences. MiTCR, set to a Q25 quality threshold and the strictest error-elimination algorithm, was used for CDR3 identification, clonotype clustering and error correction. A nonparametric unseen species model with Euler transformation was used to estimate lower-bound total TCR beta diversity. TCRdb reprocessing: public reads trimmed at Q25 with fastp, clones called with MiXCR, in-frame beta chains kept. For every CDR3 protein sequence, its rows merge into one entry that carries the most common genes and DNA. TCRdb's processing, not the study's, gives the V and J calls here. In this sample the table shows roughly 800,000 distinct CDR3 sequences, 55% to 70% of which occur a single time. The ten largest clones add up to about 20% of the sample.

Here is what the overall study found, with its caveats: Observed TCR beta diversity per million T cells fell roughly linearly with age, and a significant reduction was already apparent by age roughly 40. Since profiling was done on bulk unsorted PBMCs, naive and antigen-experienced compartments could not be conclusively compared. Compared with the aged group, more naive CD4+ T cells, fewer expanded clones and increased TCR diversity were shown by the long-lived group, suggesting age selection. Total diversity estimates from one million sequenced T cells were considered lower bounds and underestimates. A strong correlation was found between observed TCR beta diversity and the percentage of naive T cells measured by flow cytometry. Because donor CMV infection status was unknown, age-related changes in expanded clonotypes were potentially confounded.

The donors were about 40 Caucasian individuals from Russia, aged roughly 6 to 90 years, who were systemically healthy. About 9.1 milliliters of peripheral blood were collected from each donor into EDTA-treated Vacutainer tubes. Ficoll-Paque density-gradient centrifugation was used to isolate PBMCs, with at least 6 million per sample. Trizol reagent was used to extract total RNA from PBMCs, with at least 6 micrograms per sample. For every donor, flow cytometry on a PBMC aliquot measured the percentage of naive CD45RAhigh/CD27high T cells. The clonotype was recovered from a young man in good health. The sequencing input was blood.

The nucleotide sequence is given as TGCGCCAGCAGCTTGGCTTCAGGCCCCTACGAGCAGTACTTC. The encoded protein is CASSLASGPYEQYF. The sequence links TRBV5-1 to TRBJ2-7, with the D gene uncertain. The CDR3, from cysteine to phenylalanine, totals 14 residues. CDR3 DNA only is kept here, 42 bases in frame from base 1. V lost 0 bases and J lost 2 bases; the stretch between them is 9 bases long. CDR1 SGHRS and CDR2 YFSETQ are derived from the germline V gene.